This TCR beta chain comes out of a study of PD-L1 blockade in urothelial cancer. The protocol was immunoSEQ multiplex PCR, while the TCRdb copy is restricted to in-frame clones and leaves out a portion. The sample comprises some 45,000 clones, roughly 88% of which are singletons, and around a quarter rests with the top ten. Sample time point: pretreatment peripheral blood. The clonotype comes from a donor at least 40 years old with urothelial cancer. This specimen consisted of PBMCs, obtained around atezolizumab (anti-PD-L1) treatment.

CDR3 DNA sequence: TGTGCCAGTAGTAGATCCAGGGTGCGGCCTGAAGCTTTCTTT. Protein sequence: CASSRSRVRPEAFF. V and J are TRBV19 and TRBJ1-1, with a possible D match to TRBD1 (5 bases). Germline V gene data show CDR1 as LNHDA and CDR2 as SQIVND (reference sequence). The CDR3 spans 14 residues. The V and J ends lost 4 bases and 6 bases respectively, with 15 bases between them.